A selection of T cell receptor beta chains follows, all from one sample in a study of CD8+ T cells in alopecia areata. Only in-frame clones appear in the TCRdb table, and some are missing; sequencing was by immunoSEQ multiplex PCR. The sample shows 150,000 to 200,000 clones, about 66% of them seen only once. The sequences come from CD8+ T cells sorted from blood, collected at week 0. The receptors originated from a human donor with alopecia areata. The CDR3 runs from the conserved cysteine through the conserved F or W. A D gene is named only where the DNA matches it firmly. Some rows mark clone size as missing; the rest say once, few, many or name a class of expanded clone.

V gene: TRBV7-2; D gene: .; J gene: TRBJ2-7; clone size: few; CDR3 DNA: TGTGCCAGCAGCCCCTCCTACGAGCAGTACTTC; CDR3 protein: CASSPSYEQYF
V gene: TRBV27; D gene: .; J gene: TRBJ2-3; clone size: .; CDR3 DNA: TGTGCCAGCAGCCAGGGTTTCGGAGATACGCAGTATTTT; CDR3 protein: CASSQGFGDTQYF
V gene: TRBV27; D gene: .; J gene: TRBJ2-1; clone size: few; CDR3 DNA: TGTGCCAGCAGTTTATCCTTGGTCCCTCAGTTCTTC; CDR3 protein: CASSLSLVPQFF
V gene: TRBV29-1; D gene: .; J gene: TRBJ2-3; clone size: few; CDR3 DNA: TGCAGCGTTGAAGATCCTCGGGGGGCGGCCACAGATACGCAGTATTTT; CDR3 protein: CSVEDPRGAATDTQYF
V gene: TRBV5-1; D gene: .; J gene: TRBJ1-6; clone size: .; CDR3 DNA: TGCGCCAGCAGCTCTTATACTGGGATGCAGAATTCACCCCTCCACTTT; CDR3 protein: CASSSYTGMQNSPLHF
V gene: TRBV30; D gene: .; J gene: TRBJ2-2; clone size: once; CDR3 DNA: TGTGCCTGGAGTTCGGGAGCCCCGAACACCGGGGAGCTGTTTTTT; CDR3 protein: CAWSSGAPNTGELFF
V gene: TRBV2; D gene: .; J gene: TRBJ1-2; clone size: .; CDR3 DNA: TGTGCCCAGCAATCGGGGAACTATGGCTACACCTTC; CDR3 protein: CAQQSGNYGYTF
V gene: TRBV5-6; D gene: .; J gene: TRBJ2-1; clone size: .; CDR3 DNA: TGTGCCAGCAGCTTGGGGGCGGGCGGGTACAATGAGCAGTTCTTC; CDR3 protein: CASSLGAGGYNEQFF
V gene: TRBV7-9; D gene: .; J gene: TRBJ2-5; clone size: .; CDR3 DNA: TGTGCCAGCAGCTTAGGTGGCATTCAAGAGACCCAGTACTTC; CDR3 protein: CASSLGGIQETQYF
V gene: TRBV5-6; D gene: .; J gene: TRBJ1-4; clone size: .; CDR3 DNA: TGTGCCAGCAGCTTTGAAGGGTTCGGCGAGGAAAAACTGTTTTTT; CDR3 protein: CASSFEGFGEEKLFF
V gene: TRBV7-9; D gene: .; J gene: TRBJ1-1; clone size: few; CDR3 DNA: TGTGCCAGCAGCTTAACGGTTTACATCACTGAAGCTTTCTTT; CDR3 protein: CASSLTVYITEAFF
V gene: TRBV21-1; D gene: .; J gene: TRBJ1-4; clone size: .; CDR3 DNA: TGTGCCAGCAGCGCCCTGGGGGGGACTAATGAAAAACTGTTTTTT; CDR3 protein: CASSALGGTNEKLFF
V gene: TRBV6-5; D gene: .; J gene: TRBJ2-5; clone size: .; CDR3 DNA: TGTGCCAGCACACTTGGGAGAGGGGAGACCCAGTACTTC; CDR3 protein: CASTLGRGETQYF
V gene: TRBV9; D gene: TRBD2; J gene: TRBJ2-1; clone size: .; CDR3 DNA: TGTGCCAGCAGCCCGAGTCTAGCGGGGGCCTACAATGAGCAGTTCTTC; CDR3 protein: CASSPSLAGAYNEQFF
V gene: TRBV4-1; D gene: .; J gene: TRBJ1-5; clone size: .; CDR3 DNA: TGCGCCAGCAGCCTGAAAGGGGGCAATCAGCCCCAGCATTTT; CDR3 protein: CASSLKGGNQPQHF
V gene: TRBV9; D gene: .; J gene: TRBJ2-5; clone size: .; CDR3 DNA: TGTGCCAGCAGCGTCGCTGATAACGAAGAGACCCAGTACTTC; CDR3 protein: CASSVADNEETQYF
V gene: TRBV7-3; D gene: .; J gene: TRBJ2-1; clone size: .; CDR3 DNA: TGTGCCAGCAGCTTAACGGCCCCAACCTACAATGAGCAGTTCTTC; CDR3 protein: CASSLTAPTYNEQFF
V gene: TRBV5-1; D gene: .; J gene: TRBJ2-5; clone size: .; CDR3 DNA: TGCGCCAGCAGCTTGACCGCAATATGGGGCAGCGAAGAGACCCAGTACTTC; CDR3 protein: CASSLTAIWGSEETQYF
V gene: TRBV13; D gene: .; J gene: TRBJ2-7; clone size: .; CDR3 DNA: TGTGCCAGCAGCTCGGGACCCAGCCCCTACGAGCAGTACTTC; CDR3 protein: CASSSGPSPYEQYF
V gene: TRBV15; D gene: .; J gene: TRBJ2-2; clone size: .; CDR3 DNA: TGTGCCACCAGCAGAGGGACAGTGGCCGGGGAGCTGTTTTTT; CDR3 protein: CATSRGTVAGELFF
V gene: TRBV7-2; D gene: .; J gene: TRBJ2-7; clone size: .; CDR3 DNA: TGTGCCAGCAGCTCCGACAGTGGTCCCTACGAGCAGTACTTC; CDR3 protein: CASSSDSGPYEQYF
V gene: TRBV11-2; D gene: .; J gene: TRBJ1-1; clone size: few; CDR3 DNA: TGTGCCAGCAGCTTTAGTGCGGCGGAAGCTTTCTTT; CDR3 protein: CASSFSAAEAFF
V gene: TRBV29-1; D gene: TRBD2; J gene: TRBJ2-1; clone size: .; CDR3 DNA: TGCAGCGTTGCGGGACTAGCGGGGGGATACAATGAGCAGTTCTTC; CDR3 protein: CSVAGLAGGYNEQFF
V gene: TRBV20-1; D gene: .; J gene: TRBJ1-2; clone size: .; CDR3 DNA: TGCAGTGGCGGGGACTATGGCTACACCTTC; CDR3 protein: CSGGDYGYTF
V gene: TRBV2; D gene: .; J gene: TRBJ2-1; clone size: .; CDR3 DNA: TGTGCCAGCAGGGGTAGGGTTAAGTTCTTC; CDR3 protein: CASRGRVKFF
V gene: TRBV7-6; D gene: .; J gene: TRBJ2-7; clone size: few; CDR3 DNA: TGTGCCAGCAGTCGACTGGGGAGGGAGCAGTACTTC; CDR3 protein: CASSRLGREQYF
V gene: TRBV7-9; D gene: .; J gene: TRBJ2-5; clone size: .; CDR3 DNA: TGTGCCAGCAGCGAATCGGCTAGGGTTGAGACCCAGTACTTC; CDR3 protein: CASSESARVETQYF
V gene: TRBV5-1; D gene: .; J gene: TRBJ2-1; clone size: once; CDR3 DNA: TGCGCCAGCAGCTTGTCCAGGGTTCCCTACAATGAGCAGTTCTTC; CDR3 protein: CASSLSRVPYNEQFF
V gene: TRBV29-1; D gene: TRBD1; J gene: TRBJ2-1; clone size: .; CDR3 DNA: TGCAGCGTCCTGGCCCCATCACCGGGACAGGTCCACAATGAGCAGTTCTTC; CDR3 protein: CSVLAPSPGQVHNEQFF
V gene: TRBV4-1; D gene: .; J gene: TRBJ1-1; clone size: .; CDR3 DNA: TGCGCCAGCAGCCAAGGTCGGGGAGGAACTGAAGCTTTCTTT; CDR3 protein: CASSQGRGGTEAFF
V gene: TRBV5-6; D gene: .; J gene: TRBJ2-7; clone size: .; CDR3 DNA: TGTGCCAGCAGCTTGCTGGGGTCCGAGCAGTACTTC; CDR3 protein: CASSLLGSEQYF
V gene: TRBV9; D gene: TRBD2; J gene: TRBJ2-7; clone size: .; CDR3 DNA: TGTGCCAGCAGTCACCCGGGGGGGCTCCCCCGCTACGAGCAGTACTTC; CDR3 protein: CASSHPGGLPRYEQYF
V gene: TRBV7-9; D gene: .; J gene: TRBJ1-5; clone size: few; CDR3 DNA: TGTGCCAGCAGCCCACTGGAGCCCGGGCAGCCCCAGCATTTT; CDR3 protein: CASSPLEPGQPQHF
V gene: TRBV9; D gene: .; J gene: TRBJ2-5; clone size: .; CDR3 DNA: TGTGCCAGCAGCGGACGCTACAGGGCACCTCAAGAGACCCAGTACTTC; CDR3 protein: CASSGRYRAPQETQYF
V gene: TRBV11-2; D gene: .; J gene: TRBJ1-1; clone size: .; CDR3 DNA: TGTGCCAGCAGCTTCGGGGGAGACACTGAAGCTTTCTTT; CDR3 protein: CASSFGGDTEAFF
V gene: TRBV9; D gene: TRBD1; J gene: TRBJ2-3; clone size: .; CDR3 DNA: TGTGCCAGCAGCGTAGACCAGGGGGCAGATACGCAGTATTTT; CDR3 protein: CASSVDQGADTQYF
V gene: TRBV6-1; D gene: .; J gene: TRBJ1-5; clone size: .; CDR3 DNA: TGTGCCAGCAGTGAAGGAGGATTGTTGGGTTTT; CDR3 protein: CASSEGGLLGF
V gene: TRBV6-5; D gene: .; J gene: TRBJ1-4; clone size: .; CDR3 DNA: TGTGCCAGCAGTTACTCAGGGGACAATAGGGAAAAACTGTTTTTT; CDR3 protein: CASSYSGDNREKLFF
V gene: TRBV7-9; D gene: TRBD1; J gene: TRBJ1-2; clone size: once; CDR3 DNA: TGTGCCAGCAGCCTCATCCAACAGGGGCTAGATGGCTACACCTTC; CDR3 protein: CASSLIQQGLDGYTF
V gene: TRBV7-9; D gene: .; J gene: TRBJ1-2; clone size: .; CDR3 DNA: TGTGCCAGCAGCCGGACGGGCTCATATGGCTACACCTTC; CDR3 protein: CASSRTGSYGYTF